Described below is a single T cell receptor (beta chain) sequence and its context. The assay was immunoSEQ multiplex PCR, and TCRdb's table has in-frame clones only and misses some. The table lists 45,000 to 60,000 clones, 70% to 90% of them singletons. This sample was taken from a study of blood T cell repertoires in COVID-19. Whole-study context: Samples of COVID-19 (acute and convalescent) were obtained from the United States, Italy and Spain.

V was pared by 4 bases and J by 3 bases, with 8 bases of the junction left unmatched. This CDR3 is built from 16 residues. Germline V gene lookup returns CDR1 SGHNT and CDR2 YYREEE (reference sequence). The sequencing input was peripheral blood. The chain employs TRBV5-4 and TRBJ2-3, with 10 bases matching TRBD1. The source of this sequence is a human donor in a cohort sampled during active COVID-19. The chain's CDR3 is CASSTRQGAPTDTQYF. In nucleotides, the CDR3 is TGTGCCAGCAGCACTCGACAGGGGGCGCCGACAGATACGCAGTATTTT.